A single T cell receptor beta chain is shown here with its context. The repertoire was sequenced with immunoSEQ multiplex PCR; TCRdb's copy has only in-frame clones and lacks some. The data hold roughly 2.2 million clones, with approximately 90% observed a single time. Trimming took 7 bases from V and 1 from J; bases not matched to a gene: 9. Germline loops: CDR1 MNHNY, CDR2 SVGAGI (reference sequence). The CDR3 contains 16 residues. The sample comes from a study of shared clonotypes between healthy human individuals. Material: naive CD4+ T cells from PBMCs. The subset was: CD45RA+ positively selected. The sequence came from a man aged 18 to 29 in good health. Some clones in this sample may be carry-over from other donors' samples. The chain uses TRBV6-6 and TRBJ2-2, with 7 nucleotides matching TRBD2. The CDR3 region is CASTPAGARNTGELFF. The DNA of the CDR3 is TGTGCCAGCACCCCGGCGGGAGCGAGGAACACCGGGGAGCTGTTTTTT.